This T cell receptor beta chain came from a study of control samples from healthy donors and cancer patients. Losses at the gene ends were 0 bases for V and 0 bases for J; bases not matched to a gene: 2. Germline V gene sequence: CDR1 LNHDA, CDR2 SQIVND (reference sequence). The CDR3 is 15 amino acids. This clone appeared once. Clones were read by immunoSEQ multiplex PCR, and TCRdb kept only the in-frame ones, dropping some. Of some 130,000 clones detected, about nine tenths appear once; the ten largest clones hold approximately 8%. This sequence was found in a man in his fifties with head and neck cancer. Sequencing was carried out using PBMCs. This sequence joins TRBV19 and TRBJ2-7; TRBD2 aligns across 7 bases. The CDR3 here is CASSIDRTSSYEQYF. The CDR3 nucleotides are TGTGCCAGTAGTATAGACAGGACTAGCTCCTACGAGCAGTACTTC.